This TCR beta chain is from a study of cytomegalovirus exposure and HLA in healthy donors. CDR1 is MDHEN and CDR2 is SYDVKM in the germline V gene. The CDR3 has 13 residues. Germline trimming cut 8 bases from V and 6 bases from J; bases unmatched to any gene: 3. Primers included in the PCR were 60 Vbeta and 13 Jbeta primers. Sequencing was performed with immunoSEQ multiplex PCR; in TCRdb, only in-frame clones are kept and a portion is missing. The data show some 150,000 clones, with roughly 80% seen just once and around 4.5% held by the top ten. J is TRBJ1-5 and V is TRBV28; 11 bases match TRBD1. The TCR was taken from a man aged 25 to 40 in good health and CMV-seronegative. Sequenced material: PBMCs. The CDR3 nucleotides are TGTGCCAGCGGACAGGGGGCTTCTCAGCCCCAGCATTTT. This sequence encodes CASGQGASQPQHF.